This TCR beta chain was sequenced during a study of blood T cell repertoires in COVID-19. The V segment lost 3 bases and the J segment 5 bases; nucleotides outside the gene matches: 6. In germline, CDR1 is LNHDA, CDR2 SQIVND (reference sequence). This CDR3 has 15 residues. As originally analysed: It was from reference gene primer amplification that nucleated cell counts were estimated. Only in-frame clones appear in the TCRdb table, and some are missing; sequencing was by immunoSEQ multiplex PCR. V, J and clone size are those of that table, while D and trimming were read from the DNA. The profile covers 55,000 to 70,000 clones, with 88% appearing a single time and around a fifth taken by the ten largest.

Sequencing was carried out using peripheral blood. The receptor was derived from a woman aged 45-65 years with active or convalescent COVID-19. The chain uses TRBV19 and TRBJ2-1; 8 bases are shared with TRBD2. As DNA, the CDR3 is TGTGCCAGTAGTATTTGGGCGGGAGGTGACAATGAGCAGTTCTTC. Its translation is CASSIWAGGDNEQFF.